Presented here are 21 T cell receptor beta chains from one specimen sequenced in a study of patients and donors after allogeneic stem cell transplantation (dated by TCRdb to 2018 to 2021). Library prep was done by RT-PCR. These reads were obtained on a NextSeq 550. TCRdb redid the processing of the public reads, applying fastp at Q25 and MiXCR, and retained in-frame beta chains. All rows with the same CDR3 protein become a single entry with the most common DNA and genes. The sample table lists about a million distinct CDR3 sequences, roughly 18% of them with a count of one. The leading ten clones occupy roughly 6% of the sample. Sequenced sample: blood, either unsorted or a sorted T cell fraction (not recorded which). Receptor source: a human donor who was either an allogeneic HSCT recipient or a stem cell or donor lymphocyte infusion donor (not recorded which). It is not recorded whose cells these are; they may come from a transplant donor.

This clonotype came up a few times. V gene TRBV7-2 combines with J gene TRBJ1-2; TRBD1 agrees at 7 bases. The germline V gene encodes CDR1 SGHTA and CDR2 FQGNSA. The CDR3 consists of 14 residues. Trimming cost V 4 bases and J 8 bases; bases outside gene matches: 10. For the CDR3, the DNA is TGTGCCAGCAGCTCTAGTGTAGGGGGCGGAGGCTACACCTTC. Translating it yields CASSSSVGGGGYTF.

The chain employs TRBV5-5 and TRBJ2-7; D gene ambiguous. Germline CDR1 and CDR2: SGHKS and YYEKEE (reference sequence). The CDR3 runs to 11 residues. Between the trimmed V and J ends, which lost 2 bases and 9 bases, there was a span of 9 bases. Written as DNA, the CDR3 is TGTGCCAGCAGCTTCGATGATCGGCAGTACTTC. Translation gives CASSFDDRQYF.

This clonotype was counted ten times or more. The V and J genes are TRBV12-3 or TRBV12-4 and TRBJ1-4; the D gene is possibly TRBD1 (5 bases). Trimming shortened V by 1 base and J by 6 bases, and 15 bases separated the two germline ends. CDR3 length equals 16 residues. The CDR3 region is CASSLVPQGSDEKLFF. The DNA for the CDR3 is TGTGCCAGCAGTTTAGTTCCCCAGGGAAGTGATGAAAAACTGTTTTTT.

This clonotype was observed a handful of times. The V and J genes are TRBV12-3 or TRBV12-4 and TRBJ1-1, with D unclear. V was pared by 3 bases and J by 1 base, with 18 bases between. The length of the CDR3 is 17 residues. The CDR3 spells CASSFQAGEGTNTEAFF. CDR3 nucleotide sequence: TGTGCCAGCAGTTTTCAAGCGGGCGAAGGTACGAACACTGAAGCTTTCTTT.

This clonotype was found a few times. This rearrangement joins TRBV5-1 to TRBJ2-7, with 13 bases fitting TRBD2. CDR3 size: 16 residues. Germline CDR1 is SGHRS and CDR2 is YFSETQ. Germline trimming cut 4 bases from V and 5 bases from J; bases unmatched to any gene: 9. CDR3 sequence: CASSQGLAGAPHEQYF. CDR3 sequence (DNA): TGCGCCAGCAGCCAAGGACTAGCGGGAGCTCCGCACGAGCAGTACTTC.

The V gene is TRBV28, the J gene TRBJ2-4; D gene unclear. V dropped 4 bases and J dropped 3 bases, with 25 bases sitting between them. The CDR3 is 19 amino acids. CDR1 is MDHEN, CDR2 SYDVKM, per germline. The CDR3 reads CASSSRTLQYSPVKNIQYF. The CDR3 bases are TGTGCCAGCAGTTCGCGGACCCTCCAATATTCCCCAGTCAAAAACATTCAGTACTTC. The full variable domain, with the rest looked up from reference TRBV28 and TRBJ2-4, is DVKVTQSSRYLVKRTGEKVFLECVQDMDHENMFWYRQDPGLGLRLIYFSYDVKMKEKGDIPEGYSVSREKKERFSLILESASTNQTSMYLCASSSRTLQYSPVKNIQYFGAGTRLSVL.

The rearrangement links TRBV5-1 to TRBJ2-3, with 12 bases that match TRBD2. This CDR3 is built from 14 residues. Unmatched junction bases numbered 3, after V lost 7 bases and J lost 3 bases. CDR1 and CDR2 (germline): SGHRS, YFSETQ. CDR3 in amino acids: CASGTSGGTDTQYF. CDR3 coding DNA: TGCGCCAGCGGAACTAGCGGGGGGACAGATACGCAGTATTTT.

This chain uses TRBV7-6 with TRBJ2-2, with D perhaps being TRBD1 or TRBD2 (6 bases each). The CDR3 length is 14 residues. Trimming cost V 11 bases and J 0 bases, with 13 bases left between them. CDR1 and CDR2 (germline): SGHVS, FNYEAQ. The CDR3, as DNA: TGTGCCGCCACCGGGGGCCCGAACACCGGGGAGCTGTTTTTT. Translated, it gives CAATGGPNTGELFF.

There are many counts of this clonotype. The chain links TRBV5-1 to TRBJ1-1; D is perhaps TRBD1 (5 bases). The CDR3 consists of 14 residues. V shed 4 bases and J shed 1 base, with 11 bases lying between them. CDR1 is SGHRS, CDR2 YFSETQ, per germline. The CDR3: CASSQTGTNTEAFF. Written as DNA, the CDR3 is TGCGCCAGCAGCCAAACGGGGACGAACACTGAAGCTTTCTTT. Drawing the rest from reference TRBV5-1 and TRBJ1-1, the complete variable domain is KAGVTQTPRYLIKTRGQQVTLSCSPISGHRSVSWYQQTPGQGLQFLFEYFSETQRNKGNFPGRFSGRQFSNSRSEMNVSTLELGDSALYLCASSQTGTNTEAFFGQGTRLTVV.

A few counts support this clonotype. The rearrangement joins TRBV10-3 to TRBJ2-7, with a tentative D call TRBD1 (6 bases). The germline gives CDR1 ENHRY, CDR2 SYGVKD. The CDR3 contains 16 residues. The V end lost 2 bases, the J end lost 0 bases, and 14 bases lay between the germline ends. The CDR3 bases are TGTGCCATCAGTGAGCCTGGGACACCTTCCTCCTACGAGCAGTACTTC. Translated: CAISEPGTPSSYEQYF.

The chain carries TRBV2 and TRBJ2-1; TRBD2 agrees at 9 bases. Germline assignment: CDR1 SNHLY and CDR2 FYNNEI. The CDR3 totals 16 residues. The V gene end was trimmed by 8 bases and the J gene end by 7 bases; junction bases not matched to a gene: 15. Here the CDR3 DNA reads TGTGCCAGCTCCCCCGTAGGGGCTAGCGGGATTAATGAGCAGTTCTTC. It is translated as CASSPVGASGINEQFF.

V is TRBV12-3 or TRBV12-4 and J is TRBJ2-1; 10 positions match TRBD2. This CDR3 has 16 residues. Trimming removed 7 bases from V and 9 bases from J; junction bases left unmatched: 15. This CDR3 is CASTLQAGGLSSEQFF. The CDR3 nucleotides are TGTGCCAGCACCTTACAAGCGGGAGGGTTAAGCAGTGAGCAGTTCTTC.

This clonotype was recorded many times. The chain is built from TRBV12-3 or TRBV12-4 and TRBJ2-1; D might be TRBD1 (7 bases). The length of the CDR3 is 15 residues. Trimming pared 4 bases from V and 4 bases from J, leaving 14 bases between. The CDR3 DNA follows: TGTGCCAGCAGTTGGGGGGACAGTTCATACAATGAGCAGTTCTTC. Amino acids: CASSWGDSSYNEQFF.

This clonotype was picked up a small number of times. The chain employs TRBV25-1 and TRBJ2-7; 13 nucleotides agree with TRBD2. The CDR3 runs to 17 residues. The V segment lost 2 bases and the J segment 1 base; nucleotides outside the gene matches: 5. The V gene's germline CDR1 is MGHDK and CDR2 SYGVNS. The CDR3 DNA is TGTGCCAGCAGTGAAGGACTAGCGGGAGTTGGATCCTACGAGCAGTACTTC. Protein sequence: CASSEGLAGVGSYEQYF.

The chain has TRBV20-1 and TRBJ1-1, with TRBD1 as a possible D gene (5 bases). Germline values: CDR1 DFQATT, CDR2 SNEGSKA (reference sequence). The CDR3 spans 15 residues. Trimming cost V 4 bases and J 6 bases, with 21 bases left between them. The CDR3 is CSATRPKQGKAEAFF. Written as DNA, the CDR3 is TGCAGTGCTACAAGACCCAAGCAGGGAAAGGCTGAAGCTTTCTTT.

This clonotype was seen a few times. The chain uses TRBV27 and TRBJ1-1; D gene unclear. Germline CDR1 MNHEY, CDR2 SMNVEV (reference sequence). The CDR3 contains 14 residues. V lost 0 bases, J lost 5 bases, and 10 bases lay in between. CDR3 sequence reads: CASSLSARGTEAFF. In DNA form, the CDR3 reads TGTGCCAGCAGTTTATCAGCCCGAGGGACTGAAGCTTTCTTT.

The rearrangement uses TRBV24-1 and TRBJ2-5; 8 bases match TRBD1. CDR3 length: 14 amino acids. With 2 bases clipped from V and 7 bases from J, the junction kept 5 bases outside the gene matches. Germline CDR1 is KGHDR and CDR2 is SFDVKD. CDR3 protein: CATSDSGQGRTQYF. The CDR3 DNA sequence: TGTGCCACCAGTGATTCAGGACAGGGAAGGACCCAGTACTTC.

This clonotype has only a few counts. The rearrangement links TRBV7-2 to TRBJ1-6, with D maybe TRBD1 (6 bases). The CDR3 totals 12 residues. V was pared by 8 bases and J by 9 bases, with 11 bases between. Germline V gene data show CDR1 as SGHTA and CDR2 as FQGNSA. This CDR3 reads CASGQGISPLHF. The CDR3 nucleotides are TGTGCCAGCGGGCAGGGGATTTCACCCCTCCACTTT.

The chain recombines TRBV6-2 or TRBV6-3 with TRBJ2-1, with D unresolved. CDR1 is MNHEY, CDR2 SVGEGT, per germline. The CDR3 runs 15 residues. The V and J ends lost 2 bases and 6 bases respectively, with 14 bases between them. The CDR3 bases are TGTGCCAGCAGTTACCCCCGAGGTCTTAGCAATGAGCAGTTCTTC. The encoded protein is CASSYPRGLSNEQFF.

The rearrangement uses TRBV5-1 and TRBJ2-2, with TRBD2 identical over 12 bases. The CDR3 has 19 amino acids. The V and J ends lost 3 bases and 2 bases, in that order; junction bases with no gene match: 11. The V gene's germline CDR1 is SGHRS and CDR2 YFSETQ. The CDR3 bases are TGCGCCAGCAGCTGGATACCACCGGGACTAGCGGGCAACACCGGGGAGCTGTTTTTT. Amino acids: CASSWIPPGLAGNTGELFF.

The genes are TRBV27 and TRBJ2-5, with D maybe TRBD1 (7 bases). The germline V gene has CDR1 MNHEY and CDR2 SMNVEV (reference sequence). The CDR3 spans 16 residues. Trimming shortened V by 4 bases and J by 5 bases, and 20 bases separated the two germline ends. CDR3 in DNA: TGTGCCAGCAGTTCCCCCATCGGCAGGGGGGTGGAGACCCAGTACTTC. Amino acid sequence: CASSSPIGRGVETQYF.